This T cell receptor (beta chain) was retrieved from a study of blood T cell repertoires in COVID-19. Study details: Sites in the United States, Italy and Spain provided acute and convalescent COVID-19 samples. T cells, B-cell-depleted T cells, or PBMCs provided the cDNA or gDNA that served as material.

Under the authors' procedure: By means of reference gene primer amplification, nucleated cell counts were estimated. TCRdb's table, derived via immunoSEQ multiplex PCR, lists solely in-frame clones and lacks some. V and J calls and clone size are those listed in that table; D and trimming were worked out from the DNA. Of 180,000 or so clones in the sample, approximately 85% were seen once. Looked up from germline, CDR1 is MNHEY and CDR2 is SVGEGT. The V segment lost 4 bases and the J segment 4 bases; nucleotides outside the gene matches: 8. The CDR3 extends over 16 amino acids. The receptor comes from a man in his 60s with acute or convalescent COVID-19. The chain is built from TRBV6-2 or TRBV6-3 and TRBJ1-4, with 8 bases identical to TRBD1. Source material: peripheral blood. The CDR3 loop is CASSSPRGRSNEKLFF. CDR3 nucleotides: TGTGCCAGCAGTTCCCCCAGGGGGCGAAGTAATGAAAAACTGTTTTTT.